Listed below are T cell receptor beta chains from one sample, sequenced in a study of T cells in pancreatic ductal adenocarcinoma. This table comes from immunoSEQ multiplex PCR, and its TCRdb copy is limited to in-frame clones, with some not included. Of roughly 100,000 clones in the sample, 90% to 95% were seen once. The sample was PBMCs. The receptors were gathered from a human donor with pancreatic ductal adenocarcinoma. Both conserved end residues are part of each CDR3. The order of the fields is D gene, CDR3 length, J gene, V gene, clone size, CDR3 protein, CDR3 DNA. D genes are given only for firm matches. The size of a clone is reported for some rows only, either as once, few or many, or as a class for expanded clones.

. | 14 | TRBJ2-7 | TRBV18 | . | CASSLRELDYEQYF | TGTGCCAGCTCTCTCCGGGAGTTAGACTACGAGCAGTACTTC
TRBD2 | 14 | TRBJ2-7 | TRBV4-2 | . | CASSQIAGSYEQYF | TGTGCCAGCAGCCAAATAGCGGGATCCTACGAGCAGTACTTC
TRBD2 | 14 | TRBJ2-1 | TRBV25-1 | . | CASTVSGTYNEQFF | TGTGCCAGCACCGTTAGCGGGACCTACAATGAGCAGTTCTTC
. | 14 | TRBJ2-1 | TRBV19 | . | CASPYRGPGNEQFF | TGTGCCAGCCCCTATCGAGGGCCGGGAAATGAGCAGTTCTTC
. | 17 | TRBJ2-6 | TRBV19 | . | CASTPVTGVSGANVLTF | TGTGCCAGTACCCCGGTGACAGGAGTCTCTGGGGCCAACGTCCTGACTTTC
. | 13 | TRBJ1-1 | TRBV5-1 | . | CASSPVPNTEAFF | TGCGCCAGCAGCCCGGTTCCGAACACTGAAGCTTTCTTT
. | 17 | TRBJ2-7 | TRBV28 | . | CASSLSIQDTLSYEQYF | TGTGCCAGCAGTTTATCCATTCAGGACACCCTCTCCTACGAGCAGTACTTC
. | 14 | TRBJ1-4 | TRBV19 | . | CASIFTTVGEKLFF | TGTGCCAGCATTTTTACTACGGTGGGAGAGAAACTGTTTTTT
TRBD1 | 16 | TRBJ2-1 | TRBV5-8 | . | CASSFLGTGLFNEQFF | TGTGCCAGCAGCTTCCTCGGGACAGGGTTGTTCAATGAGCAGTTCTTC
. | 12 | TRBJ1-1 | TRBV5-4 | . | CASSPQGVEAFF | TGTGCCAGCAGCCCTCAGGGCGTGGAAGCTTTCTTT
. | 17 | TRBJ1-5 | TRBV28 | . | CASSPFGRTTSNQPQHF | TGTGCCAGCAGTCCTTTCGGCCGGACAACAAGCAATCAGCCCCAGCATTTT
TRBD2 | 15 | TRBJ2-1 | TRBV7-3 | . | CASSSTTSGDNEQFF | TGTGCCAGCAGCTCGACGACTAGCGGAGACAATGAGCAGTTCTTC
TRBD2 | 14 | TRBJ2-3 | TRBV5-6 | . | CASSYSGRSDTQYF | TGTGCCAGCAGCTATAGCGGGAGAAGCGATACGCAGTATTTT
TRBD1 | 11 | TRBJ2-7 | TRBV20-1 | once | CSTTGAYEQYF | TGCAGTACAACAGGGGCCTACGAGCAGTACTTC
TRBD1 | 16 | TRBJ1-3 | TRBV7-9 | once | CASSLAEGTGADTIYF | TGTGCCAGCAGCTTGGCAGAAGGGACAGGGGCGGACACCATATATTTT
. | 18 | TRBJ2-7 | TRBV27 | . | CASTRAFRTAGPSYEQYF | TGTGCCAGCACGAGGGCCTTTAGGACAGCGGGACCCTCCTACGAGCAGTACTTC
TRBD2 | 15 | TRBJ2-2 | TRBV6-1 | . | CASSARLAGAGELFF | TGTGCCAGCAGTGCCCGACTAGCGGGAGCCGGGGAGCTGTTTTTT
. | 15 | TRBJ1-3 | TRBV7-9 | . | CASSLAGPTENTIYF | TGTGCCAGCAGCTTGGCAGGCCCGACGGAAAACACCATATATTTT
. | 14 | TRBJ1-1 | TRBV6-1 | . | CASSERRSNTEAFF | TGTGCCAGCAGTGAACGGAGGTCGAACACTGAAGCTTTCTTT
. | 15 | TRBJ2-3 | TRBV7-9 | . | CASSFKGRGTDTQYF | TGTGCCAGCAGCTTTAAGGGGCGAGGCACAGATACGCAGTATTTT
. | 14 | TRBJ2-7 | TRBV6-5 | . | CASSYSGRSYEQYF | TGTGCCAGCAGTTACTCGGGGAGATCCTACGAGCAGTACTTC
TRBD1 | 14 | TRBJ1-4 | TRBV6-1 | . | CASNLQGRLEKLFF | TGTGCCAGCAACTTACAGGGGCGACTTGAAAAACTGTTTTTT
. | 14 | TRBJ1-3 | TRBV2 | . | CASSGDTAGNTIYF | TGTGCCAGCAGTGGTGACACGGCTGGAAACACCATATATTTT
. | 13 | TRBJ1-2 | TRBV5-4 | . | CASSLIENYGYTF | TGTGCCAGCAGCTTAATAGAAAACTATGGCTACACCTTC
. | 14 | TRBJ2-3 | TRBV19 | . | CASSIAFSTDTQYF | TGTGCCAGTAGTATAGCCTTCTCCACAGATACGCAGTATTTT
. | 14 | TRBJ2-1 | TRBV19 | . | CASSKGVTYNEQFF | TGTGCCAGTAGTAAGGGGGTTACCTACAATGAGCAGTTCTTC
. | 15 | TRBJ2-7 | TRBV10-3 | once | CAISESAATAYEQYF | TGTGCCATCAGTGAGTCGGCAGCGACGGCCTACGAGCAGTACTTC
. | 18 | TRBJ2-7 | TRBV25-1 | . | CASSGASPYTVGSYEQYF | TGTGCCAGCAGTGGGGCCTCTCCGTATACAGTAGGGAGTTACGAGCAGTACTTC
TRBD1 | 14 | TRBJ1-2 | TRBV6-1 | few | CASSAQTGGYGYTF | TGTGCCAGCAGTGCCCAAACAGGGGGCTATGGCTACACCTTC
TRBD2 | 14 | TRBJ2-7 | TRBV6-1 | . | CASRLIAGPYEQYF | TGTGCCAGCAGGCTAATAGCGGGCCCCTACGAGCAGTACTTC
. | 11 | TRBJ1-1 | TRBV10-3 | . | CAIKQADEAFF | TGTGCCATCAAACAGGCAGATGAAGCTTTCTTT
. | 14 | TRBJ1-1 | TRBV19 | . | CASSIPPAGRGAFF | TGTGCCAGTAGTATCCCGCCCGCCGGGAGGGGGGCTTTCTTT
TRBD1 | 14 | TRBJ2-7 | TRBV28 | . | CASSQPQGVYEQYF | TGTGCCAGCAGTCAACCACAGGGGGTCTACGAGCAGTACTTC
TRBD1 | 15 | TRBJ2-2 | TRBV28 | . | CASSLGDRSTGELFF | TGTGCCAGCAGTCTTGGGGACAGGTCCACCGGGGAGCTGTTTTTT
TRBD1 | 15 | TRBJ2-7 | TRBV9 | . | CASSVVADRVSEQYF | TGTGCCAGCAGCGTAGTAGCGGACAGGGTTTCCGAGCAGTACTTC
TRBD2 | 15 | TRBJ2-1 | TRBV2 | . | CASRATSGSQNEQFF | TGTGCCAGCAGAGCCACTAGCGGGAGCCAGAATGAGCAGTTCTTC
TRBD1 | 16 | TRBJ1-2 | TRBV28 | . | CASSPHTGAISNGYTF | TGTGCCAGCAGCCCCCATACAGGGGCGATTTCGAATGGCTACACCTTC
. | 14 | TRBJ2-3 | TRBV7-3 | . | CASSPGASTDTQYF | TGTGCCAGCAGCCCTGGAGCGAGCACAGATACGCAGTATTTT
TRBD2 | 16 | TRBJ2-2 | TRBV18 | . | CASSPRAGGRIGELFF | TGTGCCAGCTCACCCCGAGCGGGAGGGCGAATCGGGGAGCTGTTTTTT
TRBD2 | 15 | TRBJ2-3 | TRBV28 | . | CASRLAGVTRDTQYF | TGTGCCAGCAGATTAGCGGGAGTCACTAGGGATACGCAGTATTTT
. | 13 | TRBJ2-7 | TRBV9 | . | CASSVAPEGGPYF | TGTGCCAGCAGCGTGGCACCTGAGGGAGGTCCGTACTTC
TRBD2 | 16 | TRBJ2-1 | TRBV18 | . | CASSSTSGRAYNEQFF | TGTGCCAGCTCATCCACTAGCGGGAGAGCCTACAATGAGCAGTTCTTC
TRBD1 | 15 | TRBJ1-6 | TRBV28 | . | CASSKEQGARSPLHF | TGTGCCAGCAGTAAAGAACAGGGGGCGCGTTCACCCCTCCACTTT
TRBD1 | 13 | TRBJ1-2 | TRBV6-5 | . | CASMGQGNYGYTF | TGTGCCAGCATGGGACAGGGTAACTATGGCTACACCTTC
TRBD1 | 16 | TRBJ1-2 | TRBV5-6 | . | CASSLGKTGVNYGYTF | TGTGCCAGCAGCTTAGGCAAGACAGGGGTGAACTATGGCTACACCTTC
. | 15 | TRBJ2-3 | TRBV11-3 | . | CASSLDWASTDTQYF | TGTGCCAGCAGCTTAGATTGGGCTAGCACAGATACGCAGTATTTT
TRBD1 | 14 | TRBJ2-7 | TRBV9 | . | CASSGGQGSYEQYF | TGTGCCAGCAGCGGTGGACAGGGGAGCTACGAGCAGTACTTC
TRBD2 | 17 | TRBJ2-2 | TRBV6-4 | once | CASRGTTSGRHTGELFF | TGTGCCAGCAGAGGAACGACTAGCGGGAGGCACACCGGGGAGCTGTTTTTT
. | 12 | TRBJ2-7 | TRBV27 | . | CAGRTGTYEQYF | TGTGCCGGCCGGACTGGTACCTACGAGCAGTACTTC
. | 15 | TRBJ2-7 | TRBV2 | . | CASSDRPEGAYEQYF | TGTGCCAGCAGTGACCGTCCCGAGGGGGCCTACGAGCAGTACTTC
. | 15 | TRBJ1-4 | TRBV23-1 | . | CASTSLATPNEKLFF | TGCGCCAGCACCTCTCTGGCAACACCTAATGAAAAACTGTTTTTT
. | 13 | TRBJ2-7 | TRBV6-1 | few | CASSAVRVGEQYF | TGTGCCAGCAGTGCAGTCAGGGTAGGTGAGCAGTACTTC
. | 10 | TRBJ1-1 | TRBV10-2 | . | CASREGRAFF | TGCGCCAGCCGCGAGGGGAGGGCTTTCTTT
. | 13 | TRBJ2-1 | TRBV5-1 | . | CASSLAGWNEQFF | TGCGCCAGCAGCTTGGCGGGGTGGAATGAGCAGTTCTTC
TRBD2 | 13 | TRBJ2-1 | TRBV30 | . | CAWSGGRADEQFF | TGTGCCTGGAGTGGCGGGAGGGCAGATGAGCAGTTCTTC
. | 16 | TRBJ1-5 | TRBV19 | . | CASSMGIRKYHQPQHF | TGTGCCAGTAGTATGGGCATTCGTAAGTATCATCAGCCCCAGCATTTT
. | 12 | TRBJ2-7 | TRBV18 | . | CASSPGFDEQYF | TGTGCCAGCTCCCCGGGGTTTGACGAGCAGTACTTC